The 26 T cell receptor beta chains given below trace back to one sample, sequenced in a study of T cell repertoires in cytomegalovirus infection. TCRdb redid the calling of the reads with MiXCR, one entry per CDR3 protein. The sample includes around 450,000 distinct CDR3 sequences, about 10% of them seen just once. Sequencing was done on a sample of PBMCs. The receptors stem from a human donor in good health (CMV status not recorded). Some clones in this sample may be carry-over from other donors' samples.

The chain links TRBV29-1 to TRBJ2-3; D is perhaps TRBD1 (6 bases). Germline CDR1 is SQVTM and CDR2 is ANQGSEA. V was trimmed by 2 bases and J by 6 bases, leaving 15 bases between them. CDR3 length: 14 amino acids. The CDR3 loop reads CSVEWDIRADTQYF. Written as DNA, the CDR3 is TGCAGCGTTGAATGGGACATAAGAGCGGATACGCAGTATTTT.

This clonotype was seen a few times. CDR3 in amino acids: CATSRIRAGQPQHF. CDR3 bases: TGTGCCACCAGCAGGATACGAGCCGGGCAGCCCCAGCATTTT. The chain is built from TRBV15 and TRBJ1-5; D not certain. Trimming pared 3 bases from V and 7 bases from J, leaving 13 bases between. Germline assignment: CDR1 LNHNV and CDR2 YYDKDF (reference sequence). The CDR3 is 14 residues long.

This clonotype was seen at least ten times. The chain links TRBV5-1 to TRBJ2-5, with TRBD1 as a possible D gene (5 bases). Germline V gene lookup returns CDR1 SGHRS and CDR2 YFSETQ. Trimming cost V 1 base and J 2 bases, with 15 bases left between them. There are 16 residues in the CDR3. CDR3 nucleotides: TGCGCCAGCAGCTTGAACCCTTCAACAGGACAAGAGACCCAGTACTTC. As protein: CASSLNPSTGQETQYF. Using reference TRBV5-1 and TRBJ2-5 for the parts outside the CDR3, the full variable domain is KAGVTQTPRYLIKTRGQQVTLSCSPISGHRSVSWYQQTPGQGLQFLFEYFSETQRNKGNFPGRFSGRQFSNSRSEMNVSTLELGDSALYLCASSLNPSTGQETQYFGPGTRLLVL.

Many counts were recorded for this clonotype. The V gene is TRBV11-2, the J gene TRBJ2-3, with D unclear. V lost 4 bases and J 0 bases, leaving 11 bases between the germline ends. This CDR3 contains 15 residues. The germline V gene has CDR1 SGHAT and CDR2 FQNNGV. CDR3 sequence (DNA): TGTGCCAGCAGCTCTTCCCCAGCAAGCACAGATACGCAGTATTTT. Encoded protein: CASSSSPASTDTQYF.

This clonotype was detected only a few times. V and J are TRBV30 and TRBJ2-7; perhaps TRBD1 as D (5 bases). The CDR3 length is 14 residues. Germline V gives CDR1 GTSNPN, CDR2 SVGIG (reference sequence). Trimming shortened V by 3 bases and J by 1 base, and 13 bases separated the two germline ends. This chain's CDR3 is CAWRTKGLSYEQYF. Written as DNA, the CDR3 is TGTGCCTGGAGAACGAAGGGGCTGTCCTACGAGCAGTACTTC.

This clonotype turned up a few times. The chain is built from TRBV20-1 and TRBJ1-5, with 8 bases identical to TRBD1. The CDR3 runs to 13 residues. CDR1 DFQATT and CDR2 SNEGSKA come from the germline V gene (reference sequence). V was clipped by 4 bases and J by 5 bases; unmatched bases: 4. CDR3 protein: CSATGGRDQPQHF. Here the CDR3 DNA reads TGCAGTGCTACAGGGGGCCGGGATCAGCCCCAGCATTTT.

The sample holds many counts of this clonotype. The rearrangement links TRBV28 to TRBJ2-1; 8 bases line up with TRBD2. Per germline, CDR1 MDHEN and CDR2 SYDVKM. V trimming: 6 bases; J trimming: 0 bases; junction bases outside the gene matches: 7. The CDR3 is 16 residues long. The CDR3 DNA reads TGTGCCAGCAGAACCCTCCTAGCGGGCTCCTACAATGAGCAGTTCTTC. Amino acid sequence: CASRTLLAGSYNEQFF.

The chain carries TRBV29-1 and TRBJ2-7; TRBD2 might be the D (6 bases). CDR1 SQVTM and CDR2 ANQGSEA come from the germline V gene. The CDR3 consists of 15 residues. V was shortened by 3 bases and J by 0 bases, with 15 bases between the two germline ends. The CDR3 protein is CSVEGVWGDSYEQYF. The CDR3 DNA reads TGCAGCGTTGAGGGGGTTTGGGGGGACTCCTACGAGCAGTACTTC.

This clonotype was counted many times. The chain combines TRBV10-3 with TRBJ2-1, with 9 nucleotides matching TRBD1. J was trimmed by 3 bases and V by 6 bases; bases with no gene match: 3. Germline V gene data show CDR1 as ENHRY and CDR2 as SYGVKD. The CDR3 is 14 residues long. CDR3 loop: CAISPGQGYNEQFF. Here the CDR3 DNA reads TGTGCCATCAGCCCGGGACAGGGCTACAATGAGCAGTTCTTC.

At least ten counts were recorded for this clonotype. The chain is built from TRBV6-2 or TRBV6-3 and TRBJ1-6; D unclear. Germline-derived CDR1 and CDR2 are MNHEY and SVGEGT. V was shortened by 5 bases and J by 7 bases, with 15 bases between the two germline ends. The CDR3 consists of 15 residues. The CDR3 nucleotides are TGTGCCAGCAGTCCCGACGATTATAGGAATTCACCCCTCCACTTT. It yields the protein CASSPDDYRNSPLHF.

The J gene is TRBJ1-1, the V gene TRBV28; no clear D. V lost 6 bases, J lost 11 bases, and 16 bases lay in between. CDR3 size: 12 residues. CDR1 MDHEN and CDR2 SYDVKM come from the germline V gene. This CDR3 reads CASRKITARAFF. CDR3 coding DNA: TGTGCCAGCAGGAAAATCACGGCCCGGGCTTTCTTT.

This clonotype was counted at least ten times. The chain has TRBV19 and TRBJ1-1; 7 positions agree with TRBD1. Germline V gives CDR1 LNHDA, CDR2 SQIVND (reference sequence). This CDR3 region has 14 residues. V dropped 8 bases and J dropped 3; count of bases not matched to a gene: 9. Here the CDR3 reads CASGKGQTDTEAFF. CDR3 sequence (DNA): TGTGCCAGTGGGAAGGGACAGACCGACACTGAAGCTTTCTTT. Combining the CDR3 with reference TRBV19 and TRBJ1-1 gives the whole variable domain DGGITQSPKYLFRKEGQNVTLSCEQNLNHDAMYWYRQDPGQGLRLIYYSQIVNDFQKGDIAEGYSVSREKKESFPLTVTSAQKNPTAFYLCASGKGQTDTEAFFGQGTRLTVV.

This clonotype was seen ten or more times. The chain links TRBV7-3 to TRBJ1-2; possible D gene TRBD1, 5 bases. CDR1 is SGHTA, CDR2 FQGTGA, per germline. This CDR3 is 14 amino acids long. Trimming pared 1 base from V and 7 bases from J, leaving 13 bases between. CDR3 DNA: TGTGCCAGCAGCTTAAACGGGGGGACGGGTGGCTACACCTTC. This gives the protein CASSLNGGTGGYTF.

This clonotype has more than one count but fewer than ten. This chain links TRBV19 with TRBJ1-2; D is undetermined. CDR3 size: 12 residues. Trimming removed 7 bases from V and 8 bases from J, with 14 bases in between. Germline V gene data show CDR1 as LNHDA and CDR2 as SQIVND (reference sequence). The CDR3, as DNA: TGTGCCAGTATGGTGCCTCAGCGGGGCTACACCTTC. Its translation is CASMVPQRGYTF.

This clonotype was detected many times. This chain uses TRBV7-2 with TRBJ2-4; a weak D match, TRBD1 (5 bases). V shed 3 bases and J shed 8 bases, with 14 bases lying between them. CDR3 size: 14 residues. CDR1 SGHTA and CDR2 FQGNSA come from the germline V gene. DNA for the CDR3: TGTGCCAGCAGCTTCGGGCAGGGTGTGGACATTCAGTACTTC. Amino acids: CASSFGQGVDIQYF.

This clonotype was recorded many times. V usage is TRBV15 and J usage is TRBJ2-5; 10 bases fit TRBD2. The junction had 10 bases not matched to a gene; V was cut back by 0 bases and J by 3 bases. Germline V gene data show CDR1 as LNHNV and CDR2 as YYDKDF (reference sequence). This CDR3 contains 18 residues. CDR3 in DNA: TGTGCCACCAGCAGAGATGAAACTAGCGGGATAACGGAAGAGACCCAGTACTTC. This gives the protein CATSRDETSGITEETQYF.

This clonotype showed up many times. This chain connects TRBV7-8 to TRBJ2-5; D uncertain. Trimming removed 1 base at V and 1 base at J, with 10 bases between. Germline loops: CDR1 SGHVS, CDR2 FQNEAQ. CDR3 length equals 15 residues. The CDR3 DNA is TGTGCCAGCAGCTTAGGTGCCACCGGCCAAGAGACCCAGTACTTC. Its translation is CASSLGATGQETQYF.

The gene calls are TRBV20-1 and TRBJ2-5, with D unclear. CDR1 and CDR2 (germline): DFQATT, SNEGSKA (reference sequence). Trimming cost V 7 bases and J 3 bases, with 15 bases left between them. CDR3 length equals 13 residues. The CDR3 coding sequence is TGCAGTGTCCCGCTGGCGGCGGAAGAGACCCAGTACTTC. The encoded protein is CSVPLAAEETQYF.

This clonotype showed up many times. This chain joins TRBV12-3 or TRBV12-4 and TRBJ2-3, with TRBD2 matching over 9 bases. V gave up 7 bases and J gave up 6 bases; unmatched junction bases: 8. CDR3 length: 14 residues. The CDR3 region is CASIMTSGTDTQYF. The CDR3 region has the DNA TGTGCCAGCATCATGACTAGCGGTACGGATACGCAGTATTTT.

This clonotype appeared many times. The chain uses TRBV12-3 or TRBV12-4 and TRBJ2-1; 10 nucleotides agree with TRBD2. The CDR3 is 17 residues long. Trimming cost V 4 bases and J 7 bases; bases outside gene matches: 13. The DNA for the CDR3 is TGTGCCAGCAGTTCCAGCCCCGCTAGCGGGAGTGGAAATGAGCAGTTCTTC. Its protein is CASSSSPASGSGNEQFF.

This clonotype was found many times. This chain joins TRBV5-4 and TRBJ2-3; 11 bases match TRBD2. Germline CDR1 SGHNT, CDR2 YYREEE (reference sequence). This CDR3 has 16 amino acids. V was pared by 4 bases and J by 5 bases, with 9 bases of the junction left unmatched. This CDR3 is CASSDGTSGLGDTQYF. CDR3 DNA: TGTGCCAGCAGCGACGGGACTAGCGGTCTTGGAGATACGCAGTATTTT.

At least ten counts were recorded for this clonotype. The chain combines TRBV14 with TRBJ2-2; 7 bases match TRBD2. The junction had 16 bases not matched to a gene; V was cut back by 0 bases and J by 0 bases. Germline-derived CDR1 and CDR2 are SGHDN and FVKESK. This CDR3 contains 21 residues. The CDR3 is CASSQDRAKGRGLPNTGELFF. As DNA, the CDR3 is TGTGCCAGCAGCCAAGATAGGGCCAAAGGGAGGGGCCTGCCGAACACCGGGGAGCTGTTTTTT.

The chain carries TRBV24-1 and TRBJ2-2; D gene ambiguous. Trimming took 12 bases from V and 3 from J, leaving 16 bases between them. Germline CDR1 reads KGHDR; CDR2 reads SFDVKD. The CDR3 runs 14 residues. CDR3 region: CARHPESDTGELFF. As DNA, the CDR3 is TGTGCCCGACATCCGGAGTCGGACACCGGGGAGCTGTTTTTT.

V is TRBV23-1 and J is TRBJ2-5; the D is unclear. TRBV23-1 belongs to the ORF category, with a function that is uncertain. V gave up 5 bases and J gave up 0 bases, with 7 bases separating them. The CDR3 contains 13 residues. The CDR3 is CASSKSNQETQYF. The CDR3 coding sequence is TGCGCCAGCAGTAAGAGCAACCAAGAGACCCAGTACTTC.

Ten or more counts support this clonotype. The chain employs TRBV12-3 or TRBV12-4 and TRBJ1-2; D ambiguous. V was clipped by 6 bases and J by 0 bases, with 11 bases between them. The CDR3 extends over 14 amino acids. DNA of the CDR3: TGTGCCAGCAGCGTTGGAGGCGCTAACTATGGCTACACCTTC. It yields the protein CASSVGGANYGYTF.

This chain connects TRBV11-2 to TRBJ1-2, with 7 bases aligning to TRBD1. The germline CDR1 and CDR2 sequences are SGHAT and FQNNGV. The V gene end was trimmed by 5 bases and the J gene end by 2 bases; junction bases not matched to a gene: 8. The CDR3 is 15 amino acids. The CDR3 sequence is CASSHRTGWNYGYTF. CDR3 DNA sequence: TGTGCCAGCAGCCATCGGACAGGTTGGAACTATGGCTACACCTTC.